Sequencing of this T cell receptor (beta chain) was carried out in a study of Graves' ophthalmopathy and Graves' hyperthyroidism. Hyperthyroidism was considered stable when no ophthalmopathy appeared within 18 months of follow-up. Diagnostic conclusions were grounded in clinical symptoms, serum thyroxine, TRAb, thyroid ultrasound and orbital computed tomography. This clonotype was seen more than once but under ten times. RNA transcripts were the source from which TCR beta CDR3 regions were amplified. RT-PCR was first run with HTBI primers, then multiplex PCR in a second round. Each CDR3 protein gets one entry after TCRdb re-called the multiplex PCR reads with MiXCR. In the table there are more than 300,000 distinct CDR3 sequences, approximately 15% of which are singletons. V lost 1 base to trimming and J lost 7 bases, with 7 bases between them. The V gene's germline CDR1 is SEHNR and CDR2 FQNEAQ (reference sequence). The CDR3 contains 12 residues.

The sequencing sample was made of peripheral blood. V usage is TRBV7-9 and J usage is TRBJ1-1, with no clear D. The clonotype comes from a young woman with stable Graves' hyperthyroidism. CDR3 sequence: CASSLDTLEAFF. CDR3 bases: TGTGCCAGCAGCTTAGATACACTTGAAGCTTTCTTT.